These 30 T cell receptor beta chains were all obtained from the same sample, sequenced in a study of shared clonotypes between healthy human individuals. Profiled with immunoSEQ multiplex PCR; TCRdb holds only in-frame clones, not every one. The sample contains some 2,000,000 clones, under 97% of which appear only once. What was sequenced was naive CD4+ T cells sorted from blood. The subset is: CD45RA+ positively selected. The receptors were sampled from a man between 18 and 35 years old in good health.

The chain carries TRBV5-4 and TRBJ2-1, with no clear D. Germline CDR1 reads SGHNT; CDR2 reads YYREEE (reference sequence). V gave up 3 bases and J gave up 6 bases, with 16 bases separating them. The CDR3 length is 15 residues. The CDR3 sequence: CASSSTLGWSNEQFF. The CDR3 DNA reads as TGTGCCAGCAGCTCGACTCTGGGTTGGAGCAATGAGCAGTTCTTC. The variable domain in full, with the rest retrieved from reference TRBV5-4 and TRBJ2-1, is ETGVTQSPTHLIKTRGQQVTLRCSSQSGHNTVSWYQQALGQGPQFIFQYYREEENGRGNFPPRFSGLQFPNYSSELNVNALELDDSALYLCASSSTLGWSNEQFFGPGTRLTVL.

The chain employs TRBV4-3 and TRBJ2-3; TRBD1 might be the D (5 bases). V lost 0 bases to trimming and J lost 3 bases, with 13 bases between them. This CDR3 comprises 16 residues. The germline CDR1 and CDR2 sequences are LGHNA and YSLEER. The CDR3 region is CASSQEGQGPTDTQYF. CDR3 DNA: TGCGCCAGCAGCCAAGAAGGCCAGGGCCCTACAGATACGCAGTATTTT.

This clone was counted a single time. The V and J genes are TRBV2 and TRBJ2-7, with D maybe TRBD2 (5 bases). V dropped 8 bases and J dropped 4 bases, with 9 bases sitting between them. In germline, CDR1 is SNHLY, CDR2 FYNNEI. The CDR3 length is 11 residues. The CDR3 is CASAWEYEQYF. DNA of the CDR3: TGTGCCAGCGCCTGGGAGTACGAGCAGTACTTC.

The chain joins TRBV2 to TRBJ1-6; TRBD1 might be the D (5 bases). Germline CDR1 reads SNHLY; CDR2 reads FYNNEI. V lost 6 bases to trimming and J lost 7 bases, with 16 bases between them. The CDR3 loop spans 15 amino acids. The DNA for the CDR3 is TGTGCCAGCAGCTTGGGACGAGCCAGAAATTCACCCCTCCACTTT. Amino acids: CASSLGRARNSPLHF.

This clone was counted a single time. The V gene is TRBV7-2, the J gene TRBJ2-5; 7 bases fit TRBD1. J lost 5 bases, V lost 1 base, and 7 bases had no gene match. Germline-derived CDR1 and CDR2 are SGHTA and FQGNSA. The CDR3 covers 15 residues. The CDR3 nucleotides are TGTGCCAGCAGCTTAGGAAGGGGGCGGTTGGAGACCCAGTACTTC. Its protein is CASSLGRGRLETQYF.

This rearrangement joins TRBV28 to TRBJ2-2, with TRBD2 identical over 9 bases. Germline assignment: CDR1 MDHEN and CDR2 SYDVKM. J lost 4 bases, V lost 3 bases, and 3 bases had no gene match. CDR3 length: 15 amino acids. The CDR3 DNA sequence: TGTGCCAGCAGTTTGCTAGCGGGGTCCACCGGGGAGCTGTTTTTT. Translating gives CASSLLAGSTGELFF.

The chain recombines TRBV10-3 with TRBJ1-1; no firm D call. The CDR3 extends over 14 amino acids. Trimming left V 8 bases short and J 3 bases short, with 16 bases between. Germline V gene sequence: CDR1 ENHRY, CDR2 SYGVKD. CDR3 sequence: CAIRDGFGDTEAFF. The DNA for the CDR3 is TGTGCCATCCGCGACGGGTTCGGGGACACTGAAGCTTTCTTT.

The genes are TRBV6-5 and TRBJ2-3, with 8 nucleotides matching TRBD1. The CDR3 is 15 residues long. Germline CDR1 is MNHEY and CDR2 is SVGAGI. V lost 5 bases, J lost 0 bases, and 4 bases stayed unmatched. CDR3 sequence reads: CASSLRDRSTDTQYF. CDR3 nucleotides: TGTGCCAGCAGTCTCCGGGACAGGAGCACAGATACGCAGTATTTT.

A remark on this clone: The same CDR3 arises from other DNA sequences in this sample as well. This chain connects TRBV7-8 to TRBJ1-2, with D uncertain. Germline CDR1 SGHVS, CDR2 FQNEAQ. This CDR3 region has 13 residues. The V and J ends lost 5 bases and 5 bases respectively, with 12 bases between them. The CDR3 sequence: CASSPGGGYGYTF. DNA of the CDR3: TGTGCCAGCAGCCCGGGAGGAGGGTATGGCTACACCTTC. The full variable domain, with the rest looked up from reference TRBV7-8 and TRBJ1-2, is GAGVSQSPRYKVAKRGQDVALRCDPISGHVSLFWYQQALGQGPEFLTYFQNEAQLDKSGLPSDRFFAERPEGSVSTLKIQRTQQEDSAVYLCASSPGGGYGYTFGSGTRLTVV.

This chain links TRBV11-2 with TRBJ1-1, with D unresolved. Germline V lookup: CDR1 SGHAT, CDR2 FQNNGV. The CDR3 sequence is 13 residues long. V lost 1 base and J lost 4, with 7 bases in between. This chain's CDR3 is CASSLVETTEAFF. CDR3 nucleotides: TGTGCCAGCAGCTTAGTGGAGACCACTGAAGCTTTCTTT. The full variable domain, completed using reference TRBV11-2 and TRBJ1-1, is EAGVAQSPRYKIIEKRQSVAFWCNPISGHATLYWYQQILGQGPKLLIQFQNNGVVDDSQLPKDRFSAERLKGVDSTLKIQPAKLEDSAVYLCASSLVETTEAFFGQGTRLTVV.

The rearrangement joins TRBV6-5 to TRBJ2-7; 10 positions agree with TRBD1. V lost 7 bases and J lost 3; bases outside the gene matches: 6. There are 14 residues in the CDR3. Germline loops: CDR1 MNHEY, CDR2 SVGAGI. CDR3 DNA sequence: TGTGCCAGCACCGTGGGACAGGGGCTCTACGAGCAGTACTTC. Translated, it gives CASTVGQGLYEQYF.

This chain links TRBV10-1 with TRBJ2-3, with D maybe TRBD2 (6 bases). The CDR3 has 12 amino acids. Germline CDR1 WNHNN, CDR2 SYGVQD (reference sequence). V lost 10 bases and J 6 bases, leaving 14 bases between the germline ends. CDR3 in amino acids: CATGTTRDTQYF. The CDR3 DNA reads as TGCGCCACCGGCACGACTAGGGATACGCAGTATTTT.

The CDR3 reads CAITGTGMNTEAFF. CDR3 bases: TGTGCCATCACCGGGACAGGCATGAACACTGAAGCTTTCTTT. The J gene is TRBJ1-1, the V gene TRBV10-3, with 8 bases that match TRBD1. The V and J ends lost 7 bases and 0 bases, in that order; junction bases with no gene match: 4. CDR1 ENHRY and CDR2 SYGVKD come from the germline V gene. The CDR3 runs to 14 residues.

This sequence joins TRBV29-1 and TRBJ1-2; D may be TRBD1 (6 bases). Germline lookup yields CDR1 SQVTM and CDR2 ANQGSEA. Trimming pared 4 bases from V and 6 bases from J, leaving 12 bases between. The CDR3 covers 12 residues. CDR3 residues: CSVGSPGDGYTF. Written as DNA, the CDR3 is TGCAGCGTTGGGTCCCCAGGGGATGGCTACACCTTC.

Remarks on this clone: Within the sample, other DNA sequences also encode this same CDR3. The chain employs TRBV5-1 and TRBJ2-5; D might be TRBD1 (7 bases). CDR1 and CDR2 from the germline V gene are SGHRS and YFSETQ. Trimming left V 0 bases short and J 5 bases short, with 11 bases between. The CDR3 length is 14 residues. DNA of the CDR3: TGCGCCAGCAGCTTGGGGAGGGGGCAGGAGACCCAGTACTTC. As protein: CASSLGRGQETQYF.

The chain uses TRBV5-1 and TRBJ1-1, with TRBD1 matching over 7 bases. Germline-derived CDR1 and CDR2 are SGHRS and YFSETQ. Trimming took 4 bases from V and 4 from J; bases not matched to a gene: 4. The CDR3 is 13 residues long. CDR3 nucleotide sequence: TGCGCCAGCAGCGCGACAGGGCCCACTGAAGCTTTCTTT. Residues: CASSATGPTEAFF.

In this sample, this clone turned up a few times. The CDR3 spells CASSQGQGASIYGYTF. CDR3 in DNA: TGTGCCAGTAGTCAGGGACAGGGGGCGAGTATCTATGGCTACACCTTC. The chain combines TRBV19 with TRBJ1-2; TRBD1 matches at 12 bases. Trimming at V came to 5 bases and at J to 4 bases, leaving 8 bases not matched to a gene. CDR3 length: 16 residues. Per the germline V gene, CDR1 is LNHDA and CDR2 is SQIVND (reference sequence).

J is TRBJ1-2 and V is TRBV4-1; D possibly corresponds to TRBD1 (6 bases). The CDR3 is 16 amino acids. Per germline, CDR1 MGHRA and CDR2 YSYEKL. Trimming pared 5 bases from V and 4 bases from J, leaving 20 bases between. CDR3 amino acids: CASSYGRKGESYGYTF. CDR3 DNA: TGCGCCAGCAGCTACGGACGGAAGGGGGAGAGCTATGGCTACACCTTC.

The rearrangement uses TRBV11-2 and TRBJ2-3; D is ambiguous. CDR1 and CDR2 from the germline V gene are SGHAT and FQNNGV. The CDR3 runs to 14 residues. Trimming removed 2 bases at V and 5 bases at J, with 11 bases between. The CDR3: CASSLRGDRDTQYF. The DNA of the CDR3 is TGTGCCAGCAGCTTAAGAGGCGATAGAGATACGCAGTATTTT.

The chain employs TRBV5-1 and TRBJ1-2, with 7 positions matching TRBD1. The CDR3 totals 14 residues. Germline CDR1 reads SGHRS; CDR2 reads YFSETQ. J was trimmed by 4 bases and V by 0 bases; bases with no gene match: 3. CDR3 region: CASSLADRTYGYTF. CDR3 nucleotide sequence: TGCGCCAGCAGCTTGGCGGACAGGACCTATGGCTACACCTTC.

The rearrangement uses TRBV7-8 and TRBJ1-6; no firm D call. Germline loops: CDR1 SGHVS, CDR2 FQNEAQ. Deletions cut 6 bases from V and 7 bases from J, with 13 bases between. This CDR3 contains 14 residues. The CDR3: CASSTARSNSPLHF. For the CDR3, the DNA is TGTGCCAGCAGTACTGCCCGATCGAATTCACCCCTCCACTTT.

This sequence joins TRBV6-1 and TRBJ1-2, with D perhaps matching TRBD1 (5 bases). The length of the CDR3 is 15 residues. The germline CDR1 and CDR2 sequences are MNHNS and SASEGT. V lost 6 bases and J lost 1, with 15 bases in between. CDR3 residues: CASSRGHDSNYGYTF. The DNA of the CDR3 is TGTGCCAGCAGCCGAGGGCACGACAGTAACTATGGCTACACCTTC.

CDR3 residues: CAWSPSPGISGNTIYF. The CDR3 coding sequence is TGTGCCTGGAGTCCAAGTCCAGGGATCTCTGGAAACACCATATATTTT. This chain connects TRBV30 to TRBJ1-3; D might be TRBD1 (5 bases). Germline CDR1 is GTSNPN and CDR2 is SVGIG (reference sequence). The CDR3 contains 16 residues. With 2 bases removed from V and 0 bases from J, the gap between germline ends came to 14 bases.

This rearrangement joins TRBV11-2 to TRBJ1-2; the match to TRBD1 covers 8 bases. CDR3 length: 19 amino acids. Germline V gives CDR1 SGHAT, CDR2 FQNNGV. V shed 2 bases and J 4 bases; nucleotides not matched to a gene: 18. CDR3 sequence (DNA): TGTGCCAGCAGCTTACTAAGCCCTAAAGCAACAGGGGGAGTCTATGGCTACACCTTC. Translating it yields CASSLLSPKATGGVYGYTF.

The chain recombines TRBV6-6 with TRBJ1-1, with D possibly matching TRBD1 (6 bases). V was clipped by 2 bases and J by 9 bases, with 7 bases between them. Germline V gene data show CDR1 as MNHNY and CDR2 as SVGAGI (reference sequence). The CDR3 is made up of 11 amino acids. Written as DNA, the CDR3 is TGTGCCAGCAGTTACCGGGACAAAGCTTTCTTT. This sequence encodes CASSYRDKAFF.

The rearrangement joins TRBV30 to TRBJ2-7; TRBD2 is a possible D gene (7 bases). V shed 4 bases and J shed 2 bases, with 21 bases lying between them. The CDR3 has 16 residues. CDR1 and CDR2 (germline): GTSNPN, SVGIG (reference sequence). The CDR3 nucleotides read TGTGCCTGGACCTTAGGGATGGGGGGGGCAGCCTACGAGCAGTACTTC. Translated, it gives CAWTLGMGGAAYEQYF.

This sequence joins TRBV30 and TRBJ1-1, with D unresolved. CDR1 is GTSNPN and CDR2 is SVGIG in the germline V gene (reference sequence). With 0 bases removed from V and 0 bases from J, the gap between germline ends came to 11 bases. The length of the CDR3 is 15 residues. In DNA form, the CDR3 reads TGTGCCTGGAGTGTATCCCCAGACCTGAACACTGAAGCTTTCTTT. It codes for CAWSVSPDLNTEAFF.

The chain couples TRBV5-6 to TRBJ1-3, with a weak D call TRBD1 (6 bases). Germline CDR1 reads SGHDT; CDR2 reads YYEEEE. The length of the CDR3 is 15 residues. Trimming pared 1 base from V and 4 bases from J, leaving 12 bases between. The CDR3 reads CASSLNREPGNTIYF. CDR3 DNA: TGTGCCAGCAGCTTGAACAGGGAGCCCGGAAACACCATATATTTT.

The rearrangement uses TRBV6-5 and TRBJ2-5, with D possibly TRBD2 on 5 matching bases. Germline loops: CDR1 MNHEY, CDR2 SVGAGI. With 6 bases removed from V and 4 bases from J, the gap between germline ends came to 15 bases. The CDR3 loop spans 14 amino acids. The CDR3 spells CASRRRRLVETQYF. In DNA form, the CDR3 reads TGTGCCAGCAGACGACGGAGGTTGGTAGAGACCCAGTACTTC.

This chain joins TRBV5-4 and TRBJ2-6; TRBD1 might be the D (6 bases). CDR1 SGHNT and CDR2 YYREEE come from the germline V gene (reference sequence). Trimming left V 4 bases short and J 2 bases short, with 13 bases between. The CDR3 has 16 amino acids. The CDR3 coding sequence is TGTGCCAGCAGCGTGAAAGGGGGTGCTGGGGCCAACGTCCTGACTTTC. Translated: CASSVKGGAGANVLTF.